The source of this TCR beta chain is a study of blood T cell repertoires in COVID-19. In the source study's methods: The authors estimated nucleated cell counts from reference gene primer amplification. Sequencing was performed with immunoSEQ multiplex PCR; in TCRdb, only in-frame clones are kept and a portion is missing. The DNA was the basis for D and trimming; V, J and clone size are from that table. The sample holds about 110,000 clones, around 90% seen once. Germline V gene data show CDR1 as ENHRY and CDR2 as SYGVKD. The CDR3 length is 18 residues. The V and J ends lost 6 bases and 1 base, in that order; junction bases with no gene match: 14.

Sequencing was carried out using peripheral blood. V gene TRBV10-3 combines with J gene TRBJ2-3; TRBD2 matches at 9 bases. The TCR comes from a human donor in a cohort sampled during active COVID-19. The CDR3 reads CAISQNLGAGGGTDTQYF. In DNA form, the CDR3 reads TGTGCCATCAGCCAAAACCTCGGAGCGGGGGGTGGCACAGATACGCAGTATTTT.